This T cell receptor (beta chain) derives from a study of tumor-infiltrating lymphocytes in oesophageal squamous cell carcinoma. TCRdb re-analysed the PCR reads in MiXCR, keeping a single row per CDR3 protein. The table lists tens of thousands of distinct CDR3 sequences, around 40% of them singletons. With V trimmed by 4 bases and J by 7 bases, 12 bases remained unmatched. The CDR3 sequence is 16 residues long. Germline V CDR1 and CDR2: SGHAT, FQNNGV. The sequenced sample consisted of esophageal tumor tissue. The receptor was isolated from a male donor with esophageal squamous cell carcinoma. J is TRBJ1-4 and V is TRBV11-2, with TRBD1 identical over 7 bases. The CDR3 loop is CASSSLPRGHGEKLFF. As DNA, the CDR3 is TGTGCCAGCAGCTCCCTCCCTAGGGGGCATGGTGAAAAACTGTTTTTT. The full variable domain, in which reference TRBV11-2 and TRBJ1-4 provide the parts outside the CDR3, is EAGVAQSPRYKIIEKRQSVAFWCNPISGHATLYWYQQILGQGPKLLIQFQNNGVVDDSQLPKDRFSAERLKGVDSTLKIQPAKLEDSAVYLCASSSLPRGHGEKLFFGSGTQLSVL.